Presented here are 32 T cell receptor beta chains from one specimen sequenced in a study of cytomegalovirus exposure and HLA in healthy donors (dated by TCRdb to about 2017). Library preparation used the immunoSEQ multiplex PCR assay. In its TCRdb copy, this immuneACCESS table keeps in-frame sequences only and misses some clones. Where compared with another copy, unresolved V genes explain less than half of these, and the others have no known cause. For this sample the table gives roughly 100,000 clones, of which about 95% were detected only once. Approximately 1% of the sample is taken by the ten largest. Sequences were obtained from PBMCs. Every receptor here comes from a woman aged 18-35 years in good health and CMV-seronegative.

Only one count was recorded for this clone. The V and J genes are TRBV19 and TRBJ1-6; D unclear. Germline V gene lookup returns CDR1 LNHDA and CDR2 SQIVND (reference sequence). The CDR3 runs 18 residues. V gave up 5 bases and J gave up 7 bases, with 24 bases separating them. The CDR3: CASSQALVTASANSPLHF. DNA for the CDR3: TGTGCCAGTAGTCAAGCACTGGTTACAGCCTCAGCAAATTCACCCCTCCACTTT.

This clone was picked up a small number of times. The V call is TRBV4-3, the J call TRBJ2-6; no reliable D call. Germline CDR1 reads LGHNA; CDR2 reads YSLEER. Trimming removed 0 bases at V and 0 bases at J, with 6 bases between. The length of the CDR3 is 16 residues. The CDR3 DNA reads TGCGCCAGCAGCCAAGATCTATCCTCTGGGGCCAACGTCCTGACTTTC. This translates into CASSQDLSSGANVLTF.

This clone occurred once. This chain connects TRBV28 to TRBJ2-7, with 8 bases lining up with TRBD2. This CDR3 region has 14 residues. CDR1 is MDHEN, CDR2 SYDVKM, per germline. V trimming: 4 bases; J trimming: 2 bases; junction bases outside the gene matches: 4. The CDR3 DNA reads TGTGCCAGCAGTTCGGGGGGGGTGGCCTACGAGCAGTACTTC. It yields the protein CASSSGGVAYEQYF.

This chain links TRBV4-3 with TRBJ1-2, with 7 bases fitting TRBD1. The CDR3 length is 16 residues. J lost 4 bases, V lost 2 bases, and 10 bases had no gene match. Germline lookup yields CDR1 LGHNA and CDR2 YSLEER. The CDR3 spells CASSQTPGQFAYGYTF. CDR3 DNA sequence: TGCGCCAGCAGCCAAACACCGGGACAGTTCGCCTATGGCTACACCTTC.

This sequence joins TRBV6-5 and TRBJ1-1, with D unresolved. The germline CDR1 and CDR2 sequences are MNHEY and SVGAGI. V lost 2 bases and J lost 1, with 5 bases in between. CDR3 size: 13 residues. CDR3 DNA sequence: TGTGCCAGCAGTTACCAGAAGAACACTGAAGCTTTCTTT. Protein sequence: CASSYQKNTEAFF.

The rearrangement joins TRBV9 to TRBJ2-7; TRBD2 aligns across 8 bases. The germline gives CDR1 SGDLS, CDR2 YYNGEE. The junction had 8 bases not matched to a gene; V was cut back by 4 bases and J by 5 bases. The CDR3 consists of 14 residues. The CDR3, as DNA: TGTGCCAGCAGCACCGGGGGGGTGCAAAACGAGCAGTACTTC. Its translation is CASSTGGVQNEQYF.

The chain recombines TRBV5-1 with TRBJ2-2; a weak D match, TRBD2 (5 bases). Between the trimmed V and J ends, which lost 1 base and 0 bases, there was a span of 13 bases. CDR3 size: 17 residues. Germline-derived CDR1 and CDR2 are SGHRS and YFSETQ. This CDR3 reads CASSLRTAGANTGELFF. CDR3 DNA sequence: TGCGCCAGCAGCTTGCGGACCGCCGGGGCGAACACCGGGGAGCTGTTTTTT. The complete variable domain, with remaining parts taken from reference TRBV5-1 and TRBJ2-2, reads KAGVTQTPRYLIKTRGQQVTLSCSPISGHRSVSWYQQTPGQGLQFLFEYFSETQRNKGNFPGRFSGRQFSNSRSEMNVSTLELGDSALYLCASSLRTAGANTGELFFGEGSRLTVL.

V is TRBV9 and J is TRBJ1-1; TRBD1 is a possible D gene (5 bases). CDR3 length: 14 residues. The V and J ends lost 2 bases and 1 base respectively, with 9 bases between them. The germline CDR1 and CDR2 sequences are SGDLS and YYNGEE. CDR3 amino acids: CASSVGGTNTEAFF. CDR3 sequence (DNA): TGTGCCAGCAGCGTGGGGGGAACGAACACTGAAGCTTTCTTT.

The genes are TRBV6-5 and TRBJ2-7, with D perhaps matching TRBD2 (6 bases). The ends were cut back, 0 bases at V and 5 bases at J, with 17 bases in the middle. The CDR3 length is 16 residues. The V gene's germline CDR1 is MNHEY and CDR2 SVGAGI. As DNA, the CDR3 is TGTGCCAGCAGTTACTCCTTAGTCGATAGGGAGGACGAGCAGTACTTC. Its protein product is CASSYSLVDREDEQYF.

V and J are TRBV11-2 and TRBJ2-1; 14 nucleotides match TRBD2. The germline V gene encodes CDR1 SGHAT and CDR2 FQNNGV. After removal of 10 bases from V and 8 bases from J, the junction contained 7 bases not matched to a gene. This CDR3 is built from 14 residues. This CDR3 is CATERGLAGDEQFF. The CDR3 coding sequence is TGTGCCACCGAGAGGGGACTAGCGGGAGATGAGCAGTTCTTC.

The chain employs TRBV5-6 and TRBJ1-5, with a possible D match to TRBD1 (5 bases). Germline-derived CDR1 and CDR2 are SGHDT and YYEEEE. The CDR3 extends over 14 amino acids. V shed 0 bases and J shed 7 bases, with 11 bases lying between them. Here the CDR3 DNA reads TGTGCCAGCAGCTTGGGGAGGGACCGGCAGCCCCAGCATTTT. It translates to CASSLGRDRQPQHF.

The V gene is TRBV4-1, the J gene TRBJ2-7, with a weak D call TRBD2 (5 bases). The CDR3 is 14 residues long. V lost 3 bases to trimming and J lost 3 bases, with 12 bases between them. Per the germline V gene, CDR1 is MGHRA and CDR2 is YSYEKL. CDR3 sequence reads: CASSHEGNRYEQYF. DNA for the CDR3: TGCGCCAGCAGCCACGAGGGTAATCGCTACGAGCAGTACTTC.

This sequence joins TRBV7-6 and TRBJ2-3, with a weak D call TRBD1 (6 bases). Looked up from germline, CDR1 is SGHVS and CDR2 is FNYEAQ. V was clipped by 5 bases and J by 6 bases, with 15 bases between them. The CDR3 sequence is 14 residues long. The CDR3 nucleotides are TGTGCCAGCAGCCTCGGACAGAGTGTGGATACGCAGTATTTT. It yields the protein CASSLGQSVDTQYF.

The rearrangement links TRBV5-1 to TRBJ2-1; 15 positions agree with TRBD2. The V gene end was trimmed by 3 bases and the J gene end by 5 bases; junction bases not matched to a gene: 9. The CDR3 has 18 residues. Germline lookup yields CDR1 SGHRS and CDR2 YFSETQ. The CDR3 DNA is TGCGCCAGCAGCTCCGGGACTAGCGGGAGGAGGTCTGACAATGAGCAGTTCTTC. This translates into CASSSGTSGRRSDNEQFF.

The table lists this clone with a count of one. The V gene is TRBV28, the J gene TRBJ2-7; 10 positions match TRBD2. V lost 4 bases to trimming and J lost 0 bases; unmatched junction nucleotides: 3. Germline-derived CDR1 and CDR2 are MDHEN and SYDVKM. This CDR3 contains 15 residues. CDR3 sequence (DNA): TGTGCCAGCAGTTCCATAGCGGGAGGCTCCTACGAGCAGTACTTC. This gives the protein CASSSIAGGSYEQYF.

The CDR3 sequence is CASSLAGLAGYEQYF. CDR3 nucleotides: TGCGCCAGCAGCTTGGCGGGACTAGCGGGCTACGAGCAGTACTTC. The chain recombines TRBV5-1 with TRBJ2-7, with 12 bases matching TRBD2. V lost 0 bases, J lost 3 bases, and 1 base stayed unmatched. Germline assignment: CDR1 SGHRS and CDR2 YFSETQ. The CDR3 totals 15 residues. Supplemented by reference TRBV5-1 and TRBJ2-7, the full variable domain reads KAGVTQTPRYLIKTRGQQVTLSCSPISGHRSVSWYQQTPGQGLQFLFEYFSETQRNKGNFPGRFSGRQFSNSRSEMNVSTLELGDSALYLCASSLAGLAGYEQYFGPGTRLTVT.

The V call is TRBV29-1, the J call TRBJ1-5; 7 bases fit TRBD1. V trimming: 7 bases; J trimming: 5 bases; junction bases outside the gene matches: 11. The V gene's germline CDR1 is SQVTM and CDR2 ANQGSEA. The CDR3 extends over 14 amino acids. The CDR3 loop is CSAKTGTHDQPQHF. As DNA, the CDR3 is TGCAGCGCCAAGACAGGGACCCATGATCAGCCCCAGCATTTT.

The chain couples TRBV2 to TRBJ2-1; 11 bases map to TRBD2. The CDR3 extends over 13 amino acids. V shed 9 bases and J 10 bases; nucleotides not matched to a gene: 8. Per the germline V gene, CDR1 is SNHLY and CDR2 is FYNNEI. The CDR3, as DNA: TGTGCCAGTTTAGCGGGGGGGCCGCGGGAGCAGTTCTTC. Encoded protein: CASLAGGPREQFF. The complete variable domain, with remaining parts taken from reference TRBV2 and TRBJ2-1, reads EPEVTQTPSHQVTQMGQEVILRCVPISNHLYFYWYRQILGQKVEFLVSFYNNEISEKSEIFDDQFSVERPDGSNFTLKIRSTKLEDSAMYFCASLAGGPREQFFGPGTRLTVL.

The table lists this clone with a count of one. The V gene is TRBV5-5, the J gene TRBJ2-7; TRBD2 matches 8 bases. Germline CDR1 is SGHKS and CDR2 is YYEKEE (reference sequence). V lost 4 bases, J lost 0 bases, and 18 bases stayed unmatched. CDR3 length: 19 residues. The CDR3 here is CASSPEGLVLAGSSYEQYF. The CDR3 DNA sequence: TGTGCCAGCAGCCCGGAGGGGCTGGTGCTAGCGGGCTCCTCCTACGAGCAGTACTTC.

The gene calls are TRBV5-4 and TRBJ2-1; D possibly corresponds to TRBD2 (6 bases). Trimming stripped 3 bases from V and 1 base from J, with 17 bases between. Germline loops: CDR1 SGHNT, CDR2 YYREEE (reference sequence). CDR3 length: 17 amino acids. The CDR3 spells CASSSPTSHGSYNEQFF. CDR3 sequence (DNA): TGTGCCAGCAGCTCCCCTACTAGCCATGGTTCCTACAATGAGCAGTTCTTC.

This chain links TRBV2 with TRBJ2-1; the match to TRBD2 covers 10 bases. Germline CDR1 is SNHLY and CDR2 is FYNNEI. The trim removed 6 bases at V and 15 bases at J, leaving 8 bases unmatched. The length of the CDR3 is 12 residues. Here the CDR3 reads CASSGSGRPAFF. In DNA form, the CDR3 reads TGTGCCAGCAGCGGTAGCGGGAGGCCGGCGTTCTTC.

This chain uses TRBV19 with TRBJ1-3; TRBD1 matches at 7 bases. Germline CDR1 is LNHDA and CDR2 is SQIVND (reference sequence). This CDR3 has 13 amino acids. Trimming took 9 bases from V and 4 from J; bases not matched to a gene: 6. CDR3 sequence: CASPTGSGNTIYF. The CDR3 region has the DNA TGTGCCAGCCCGACAGGGTCAGGAAACACCATATATTTT.

This clone was observed once. This chain links TRBV15 with TRBJ2-1; 10 bases map to TRBD2. Germline V lookup: CDR1 LNHNV, CDR2 YYDKDF (reference sequence). This CDR3 is built from 18 residues. After removal of 0 bases from V and 8 bases from J, the junction contained 13 bases not matched to a gene. CDR3 protein: CATSRDRGLAETTHEQFF. For the CDR3, the DNA is TGTGCCACCAGCAGAGATAGAGGACTAGCGGAGACGACGCATGAGCAGTTCTTC.

The chain has TRBV5-1 and TRBJ2-3; 8 bases map to TRBD2. CDR1 and CDR2 (germline): SGHRS, YFSETQ. The CDR3 length is 15 residues. J was trimmed by 7 bases and V by 7 bases; bases with no gene match: 14. The CDR3 nucleotides read TGCGCCAGCGGGGCCAGCGGGAGAGGGGGGAATACGCAGTATTTT. Translated, it gives CASGASGRGGNTQYF.

The chain combines TRBV7-2 with TRBJ1-2; D is perhaps TRBD1 (5 bases). The CDR3 has 13 residues. V lost 5 bases and J lost 8, with 15 bases in between. Germline lookup yields CDR1 SGHTA and CDR2 FQGNSA. CDR3 sequence reads: CASSRAGSEGYTF. As DNA, the CDR3 is TGTGCCAGCAGCCGCGCAGGGTCAGAAGGCTACACCTTC.

The rearrangement joins TRBV25-1 to TRBJ2-3, with D uncertain. Trimming shortened V by 0 bases and J by 2 bases, and 6 bases separated the two germline ends. CDR3 length: 14 amino acids. Germline-derived CDR1 and CDR2 are MGHDK and SYGVNS. The DNA of the CDR3 is TGTGCCAGCAGTGAATACAGAAACACAGATACGCAGTATTTT. Encoded protein: CASSEYRNTDTQYF. Full variable domain (missing parts from reference TRBV25-1 and TRBJ2-3): EADIYQTPRYLVIGTGKKITLECSQTMGHDKMYWYQQDPGMELHLIHYSYGVNSTEKGDLSSESTVSRIRTEHFPLTLESARPSHTSQYLCASSEYRNTDTQYFGPGTRLTVL.

There are a few counts of this clone. The rearrangement joins TRBV4-3 to TRBJ2-3, with 12 bases lining up with TRBD2. From germline, CDR1 is LGHNA and CDR2 YSLEER. This CDR3 has 18 residues. The trim removed 1 base at V and 2 bases at J, leaving 7 bases unmatched. CDR3 DNA: TGCGCCAGCAGCCAAGGGACTAGCGGGGAGTGGGTCACAGATACGCAGTATTTT. Translating it yields CASSQGTSGEWVTDTQYF.

The CDR3 here is CASSLLDGGKHNEQFF. The CDR3 DNA follows: TGTGCCAGCAGCTTACTAGACGGGGGGAAACACAATGAGCAGTTCTTC. The genes are TRBV11-2 and TRBJ2-1; 7 bases are a match to TRBD2. The CDR3 loop spans 16 amino acids. The V gene end was trimmed by 2 bases and the J gene end by 5 bases; junction bases not matched to a gene: 9. Per germline, CDR1 SGHAT and CDR2 FQNNGV.

The V gene is TRBV7-2, the J gene TRBJ2-1; 10 bases fit TRBD1. Germline V gene lookup returns CDR1 SGHTA and CDR2 FQGNSA. CDR3 size: 15 residues. Germline trimming cut 4 bases from V and 7 bases from J; bases unmatched to any gene: 7. The CDR3 loop reads CASSSRQGAMNEQFF. CDR3 nucleotides: TGTGCCAGCAGCTCAAGACAGGGGGCTATGAATGAGCAGTTCTTC.

The genes are TRBV4-1 and TRBJ1-5; D not resolved. V gave up 0 bases and J gave up 0 bases, with 9 bases separating them. Germline-derived CDR1 and CDR2 are MGHRA and YSYEKL. The CDR3 has 16 residues. Here the CDR3 reads CASSQEALNSNQPQHF. In DNA, the CDR3 is TGCGCCAGCAGCCAAGAAGCGCTGAATAGCAATCAGCCCCAGCATTTT.

The chain couples TRBV14 to TRBJ1-1; possible D gene TRBD1, 6 bases. This CDR3 comprises 14 residues. Trimming removed 5 bases at V and 4 bases at J, with 14 bases between. Germline CDR1 reads SGHDN; CDR2 reads FVKESK. The CDR3 sequence: CASSLGQGITEAFF. Here the CDR3 DNA reads TGTGCCAGCAGCTTAGGGCAGGGGATCACTGAAGCTTTCTTT. Based on the CDR3 plus reference TRBV14 and TRBJ1-1, the full variable domain is EAGVTQFPSHSVIEKGQTVTLRCDPISGHDNLYWYRRVMGKEIKFLLHFVKESKQDESGMPNNRFLAERTGGTYSTLKVQPAELEDSGVYFCASSLGQGITEAFFGQGTRLTVV.

The chain employs TRBV12-5 and TRBJ2-1; 16 nucleotides match TRBD2. After removal of 0 bases from V and 0 bases from J, the junction contained 8 bases not matched to a gene. The CDR3 loop spans 21 amino acids. The germline V gene has CDR1 LGHNT and CDR2 FRNRAP. CDR3 DNA sequence: TGTGCTAGTGGTTTGGTCATCGCCGGGACTAGCGGGAGGGGCTCCTACAATGAGCAGTTCTTC. This gives the protein CASGLVIAGTSGRGSYNEQFF.